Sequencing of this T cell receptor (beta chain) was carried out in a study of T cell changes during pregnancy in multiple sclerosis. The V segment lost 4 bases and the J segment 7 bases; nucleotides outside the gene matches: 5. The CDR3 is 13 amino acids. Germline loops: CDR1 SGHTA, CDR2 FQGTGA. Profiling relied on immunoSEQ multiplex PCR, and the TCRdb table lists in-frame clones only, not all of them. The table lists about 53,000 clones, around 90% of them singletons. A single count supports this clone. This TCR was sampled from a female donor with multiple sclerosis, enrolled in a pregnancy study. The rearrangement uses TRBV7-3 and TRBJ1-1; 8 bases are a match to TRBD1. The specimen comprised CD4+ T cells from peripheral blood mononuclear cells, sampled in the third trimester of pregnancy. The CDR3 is CASSWTGTGEAFF. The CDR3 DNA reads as TGTGCCAGCAGCTGGACAGGGACGGGTGAAGCTTTCTTT.